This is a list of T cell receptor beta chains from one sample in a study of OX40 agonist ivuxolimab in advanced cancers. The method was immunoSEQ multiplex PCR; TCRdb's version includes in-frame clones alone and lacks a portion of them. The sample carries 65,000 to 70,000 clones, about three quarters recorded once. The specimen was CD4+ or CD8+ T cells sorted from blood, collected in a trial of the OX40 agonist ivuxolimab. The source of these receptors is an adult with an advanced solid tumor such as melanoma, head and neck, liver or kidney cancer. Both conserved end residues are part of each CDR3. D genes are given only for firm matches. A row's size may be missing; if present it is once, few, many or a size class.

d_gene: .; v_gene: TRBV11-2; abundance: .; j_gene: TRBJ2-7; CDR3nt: TGTGCCAGCAGCCCCGGGGGAACCTACGAGCAGTACTTC; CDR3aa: CASSPGGTYEQYF
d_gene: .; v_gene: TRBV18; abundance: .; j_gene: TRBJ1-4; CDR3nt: TGTGCCAGCTCACACGGGGGCGCAGATGAAAAACTGTTTTTT; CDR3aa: CASSHGGADEKLFF
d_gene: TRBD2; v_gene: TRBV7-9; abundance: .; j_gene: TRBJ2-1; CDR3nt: TGTGCCAGCAGCCCGAGGACTAGCGGGAGGAATGAGCAGTTCTTC; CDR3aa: CASSPRTSGRNEQFF
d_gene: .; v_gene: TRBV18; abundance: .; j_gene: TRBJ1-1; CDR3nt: TGTGCCAGCTCCCCGGAAACGAACACTGAAGCTTTCTTT; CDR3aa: CASSPETNTEAFF
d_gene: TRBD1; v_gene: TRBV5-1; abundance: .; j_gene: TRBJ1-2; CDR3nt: TGCGCCAGCAGCCGGGACAGAGTTAACTATGGCTACACCTTC; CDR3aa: CASSRDRVNYGYTF
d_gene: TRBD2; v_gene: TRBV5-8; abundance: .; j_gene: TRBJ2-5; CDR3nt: TGTGCCAGCAGCTTGGATGCCGGGAGGGCCAGGGGGACCCAGTACTTC; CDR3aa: CASSLDAGRARGTQYF
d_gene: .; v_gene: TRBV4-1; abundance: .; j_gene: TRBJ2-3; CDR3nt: TGCGCCAGCAGCCAACCCCGGACTAAGGAGGATACGCAGTATTTT; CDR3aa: CASSQPRTKEDTQYF
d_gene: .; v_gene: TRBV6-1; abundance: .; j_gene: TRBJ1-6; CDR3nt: TGTGCCAGCAGTGATTCCCCCGTTGGGTCACCCCTCCACTTT; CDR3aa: CASSDSPVGSPLHF
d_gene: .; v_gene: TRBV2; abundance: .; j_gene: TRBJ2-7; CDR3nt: TGTGCCAGCTACCCTCGGGGGTTCGGCAGCGGGTACGAGCAGTACTTC; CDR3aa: CASYPRGFGSGYEQYF
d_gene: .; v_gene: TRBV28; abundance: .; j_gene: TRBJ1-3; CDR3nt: TGTGCCAGCAGTTTGTCTTGGCTTCTAGGAATCGGAAACACCATATATTTT; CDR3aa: CASSLSWLLGIGNTIYF
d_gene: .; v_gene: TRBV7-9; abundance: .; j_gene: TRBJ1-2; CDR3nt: TGTGCCAGCCGACAGATAGCTAACTATGGCTACACCTTC; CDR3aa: CASRQIANYGYTF
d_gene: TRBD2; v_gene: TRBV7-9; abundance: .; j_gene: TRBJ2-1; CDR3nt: TGTGCCAGCAGACTTCCGGGACTAGCGGGAGAGGAGCAGTTCTTC; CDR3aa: CASRLPGLAGEEQFF
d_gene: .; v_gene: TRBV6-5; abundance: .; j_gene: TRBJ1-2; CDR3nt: TGTGCCAGCAGTTCCTCCTCCAGGGGCGATAACTATGGCTACACCTTC; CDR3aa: CASSSSSRGDNYGYTF
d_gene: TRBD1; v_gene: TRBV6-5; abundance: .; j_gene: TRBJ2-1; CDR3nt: TGTGCCAGCAGTCCCAGACAGGGGGCCTACAATGAGCAGTTCTTC; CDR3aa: CASSPRQGAYNEQFF
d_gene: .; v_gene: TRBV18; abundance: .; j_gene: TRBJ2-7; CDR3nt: TGTGCCAGCTCACTGCTACCCGGAACCGGGACAACTCCCTTCGAGCAGTACTTC; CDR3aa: CASSLLPGTGTTPFEQYF
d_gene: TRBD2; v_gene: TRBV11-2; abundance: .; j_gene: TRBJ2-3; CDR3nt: TGTGCCAGCAGCACCAGCGGGGCGTTAAAAGATACGCAGTATTTT; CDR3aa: CASSTSGALKDTQYF
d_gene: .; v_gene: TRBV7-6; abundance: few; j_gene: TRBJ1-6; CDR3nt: TGTGCCAGCAGCTTAGGAGGAGTCTGGGCTTCACCCCTCCACTTT; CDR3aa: CASSLGGVWASPLHF
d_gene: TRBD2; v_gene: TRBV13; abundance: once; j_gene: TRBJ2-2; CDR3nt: TGTGCCAGCAGCTTAGGTGCCGGGGGGGCTCCCGGGGAGCTGTTTTTT; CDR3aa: CASSLGAGGAPGELFF
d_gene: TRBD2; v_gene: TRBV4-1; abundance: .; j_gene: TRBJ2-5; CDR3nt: TGCGCCAGCAGCCGCCAAACTAGCGGGAGGCTTAAGACCCAGTACTTC; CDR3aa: CASSRQTSGRLKTQYF
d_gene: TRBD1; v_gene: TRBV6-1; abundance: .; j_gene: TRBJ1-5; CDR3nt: TGTGCCAGCAGTGCGTCGGACAAGGGGGCTGGAGGTCAGCCCCAGCATTTT; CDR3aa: CASSASDKGAGGQPQHF
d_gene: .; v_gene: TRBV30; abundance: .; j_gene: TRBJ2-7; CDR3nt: TGTGCCTGGGGGAGGGGGAGTTACGAGCAGTACTTC; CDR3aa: CAWGRGSYEQYF
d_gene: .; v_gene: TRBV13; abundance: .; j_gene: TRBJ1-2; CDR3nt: TGTGCCAGCAGCAAACAAAGGGGCGCACACTATGGCTACACCTTC; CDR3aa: CASSKQRGAHYGYTF
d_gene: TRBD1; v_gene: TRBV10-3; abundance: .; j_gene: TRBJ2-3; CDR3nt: TGTGCCATCAGTATCCGGGACAGCTACACAGATACGCAGTATTTT; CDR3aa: CAISIRDSYTDTQYF
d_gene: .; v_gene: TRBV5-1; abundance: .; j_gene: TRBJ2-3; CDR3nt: TGCGCCAGCAGCCCACGGAGTGAGAGCACAGATACGCAGTATTTT; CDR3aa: CASSPRSESTDTQYF
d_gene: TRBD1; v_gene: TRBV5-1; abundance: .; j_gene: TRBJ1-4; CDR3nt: TGCGCCAGCAGCTTAGGACAGGTCCATGAAAAACTGTTTTTT; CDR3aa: CASSLGQVHEKLFF
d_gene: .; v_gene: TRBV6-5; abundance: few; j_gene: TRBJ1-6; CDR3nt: TGTGCCAGCAGAACTGGGGATTCACCCCTCCACTTT; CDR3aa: CASRTGDSPLHF
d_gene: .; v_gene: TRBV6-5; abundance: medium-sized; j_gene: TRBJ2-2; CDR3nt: TGTGCCAGCATGAGATCATTTGGGACCGGGGAGCTGTTTTTT; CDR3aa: CASMRSFGTGELFF
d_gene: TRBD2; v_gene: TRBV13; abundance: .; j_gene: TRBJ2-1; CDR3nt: TGTGCCAGCAGCTTAGCCGGTAGCGGGAGGGCCTATGAGCAGTTCTTC; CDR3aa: CASSLAGSGRAYEQFF
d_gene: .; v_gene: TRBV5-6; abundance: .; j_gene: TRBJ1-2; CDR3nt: TGTGCCAGCAGTCCTACAGGGCTCTATGGCTACACCTTC; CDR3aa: CASSPTGLYGYTF
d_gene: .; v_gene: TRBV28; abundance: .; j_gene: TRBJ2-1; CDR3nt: TGTGCCAGCAGTTTCTATAAAAGTACGTACAATGAGCAGTTCTTC; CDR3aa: CASSFYKSTYNEQFF
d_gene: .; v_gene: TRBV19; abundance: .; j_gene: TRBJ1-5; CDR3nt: TGTGCCAGTAGTATATCATTCGGAGTCAGACCCCAGCATTTT; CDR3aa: CASSISFGVRPQHF
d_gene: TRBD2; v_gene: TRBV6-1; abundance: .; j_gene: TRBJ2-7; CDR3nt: TGTGCCAGCAGGGGACTAGCGGGCTACGAGCAGTACTTC; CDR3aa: CASRGLAGYEQYF
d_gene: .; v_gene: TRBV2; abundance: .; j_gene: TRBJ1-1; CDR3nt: TGTGCCAGCAGCCAGAACACTGAAGCTTTCTTT; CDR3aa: CASSQNTEAFF
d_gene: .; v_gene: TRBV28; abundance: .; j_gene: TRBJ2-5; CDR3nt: TGTGCCAGCAGTTTTAGGGAGACCCAGTACTTC; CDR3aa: CASSFRETQYF
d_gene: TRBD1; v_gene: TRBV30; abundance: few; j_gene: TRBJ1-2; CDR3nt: TGTGCCTGGAGTACTGGGACAGGGGGAGGCTACACCTTC; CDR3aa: CAWSTGTGGGYTF
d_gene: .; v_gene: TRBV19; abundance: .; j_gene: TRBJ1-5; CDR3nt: TGTGCCAGTAGTATAATGCAGGGTCAGGGCAATCAGCCCCAGCATTTT; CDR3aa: CASSIMQGQGNQPQHF
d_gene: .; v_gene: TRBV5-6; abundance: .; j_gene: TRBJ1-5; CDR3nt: TGTGCCAGCAGCTTGGGTTGGGGGGCGGGTCAGCCCCAGCATTTT; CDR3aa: CASSLGWGAGQPQHF
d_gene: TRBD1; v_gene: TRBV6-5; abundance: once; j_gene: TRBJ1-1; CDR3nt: TGTGCCAGCAGCCGGCGACAGGGGTGGGCTTTCTTT; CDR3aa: CASSRRQGWAFF
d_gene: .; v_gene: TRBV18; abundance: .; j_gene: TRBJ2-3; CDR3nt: TGTGCCAGCTCCGCAGGATCAGCCGGGGATACGCAGTATTTT; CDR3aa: CASSAGSAGDTQYF
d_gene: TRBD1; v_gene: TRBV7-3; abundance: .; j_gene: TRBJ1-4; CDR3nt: TGTGCCAGCAGCCAAACCGGGACAGTGAATGAAAAACTGTTTTTT; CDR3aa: CASSQTGTVNEKLFF